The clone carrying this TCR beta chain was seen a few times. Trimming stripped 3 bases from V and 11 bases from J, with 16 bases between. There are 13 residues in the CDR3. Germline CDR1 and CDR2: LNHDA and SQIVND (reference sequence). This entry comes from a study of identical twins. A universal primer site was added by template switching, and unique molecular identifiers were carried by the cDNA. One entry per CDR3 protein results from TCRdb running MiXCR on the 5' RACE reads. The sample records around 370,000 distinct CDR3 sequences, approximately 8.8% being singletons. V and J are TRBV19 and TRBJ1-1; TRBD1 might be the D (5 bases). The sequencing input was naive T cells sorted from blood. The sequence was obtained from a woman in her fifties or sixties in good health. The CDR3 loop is CASSIGQYSLAFF. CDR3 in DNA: TGTGCCAGTAGTATCGGACAATACTCCCTGGCTTTCTTT. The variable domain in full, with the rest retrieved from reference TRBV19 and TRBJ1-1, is DGGITQSPKYLFRKEGQNVTLSCEQNLNHDAMYWYRQDPGQGLRLIYYSQIVNDFQKGDIAEGYSVSREKKESFPLTVTSAQKNPTAFYLCASSIGQYSLAFFGQGTRLTVV.